This T cell receptor (beta chain) was observed in a study of early T cells in non-severe SARS-CoV-2 infection. On the study more broadly: Bulk RNA taken from unsorted whole blood was sequenced, leaving chains unpaired. Whole-study findings and limits: Reliance on VDJdb matching favored anti-spike CD8 responses; private and CD4 specificities were missed.

Regarding this clonotype: Antigen: not known.

Individual cDNA molecules each received unique molecular identifiers attached to them. TCRdb redid the calling of the 5' RACE reads with MiXCR, one entry per CDR3 protein. The sample lists around 70,000 distinct CDR3 sequences, roughly 10% occurring once. V was pared by 3 bases and J by 4 bases, with 13 bases between. Germline V CDR1 and CDR2: MDHEN, SYDVKM. There are 15 residues in the CDR3. V usage is TRBV28 and J usage is TRBJ1-5, with D possibly matching TRBD1 (6 bases). Sequencing was carried out using whole blood. The receptor comes from an adult who was a healthcare worker with PCR-confirmed SARS-CoV-2 infection or an uninfected control (not recorded which). The CDR3 DNA sequence: TGTGCCAGCAGTTTCGTGTCAGGGGTAAATCAGCCCCAGCATTTT. It specifies CASSFVSGVNQPQHF.